The 14 T cell receptor beta chains below come from one sample, sequenced in a study of blood T cell repertoires in COVID-19. Generated by immunoSEQ multiplex PCR, the TCRdb table keeps only in-frame clones and is missing some. The sample consists of around 200,000 clones, around 85% of them appearing once. Sequencing was done on a sample of peripheral blood. The receptor source for this set is a man aged 60-69 years with acute or convalescent COVID-19.

There are a few counts of this clone. CDR3 residues: CASSHQGARTEAFF. Written as DNA, the CDR3 is TGTGCCAGCAGCCACCAGGGGGCGCGGACTGAAGCTTTCTTT. The rearrangement joins TRBV11-2 to TRBJ1-1; 8 bases fit TRBD1. Germline V gene data show CDR1 as SGHAT and CDR2 as FQNNGV. This CDR3 has 14 residues. The V gene end was trimmed by 5 bases and the J gene end by 5 bases; junction bases not matched to a gene: 7.

This clone was seen a handful of times. The rearrangement links TRBV5-1 to TRBJ1-1, with 7 bases that match TRBD1. With 4 bases clipped from V and 0 bases from J, the junction kept 9 bases outside the gene matches. The CDR3 sequence is 16 residues long. Germline-derived CDR1 and CDR2 are SGHRS and YFSETQ. The CDR3 region has the DNA TGCGCCAGCAGCCAACAGGGGATCCTCATGAACACTGAAGCTTTCTTT. It encodes CASSQQGILMNTEAFF.

The chain joins TRBV4-1 to TRBJ1-5; 9 bases are shared with TRBD1. Per the germline V gene, CDR1 is MGHRA and CDR2 is YSYEKL. CDR3 size: 18 residues. V lost 4 bases to trimming and J lost 6 bases; unmatched junction nucleotides: 16. The CDR3 sequence is CASSRGGGTGKGSQPQHF. CDR3 coding DNA: TGCGCCAGCAGCCGAGGGGGAGGGACAGGGAAGGGTAGTCAGCCCCAGCATTTT.

The chain is built from TRBV30 and TRBJ2-2; D is possibly TRBD2 (5 bases). The V end was cut by 7 bases, the J end by 2 bases, with 11 bases between. Germline loops: CDR1 GTSNPN, CDR2 SVGIG (reference sequence). This CDR3 has 13 amino acids. The CDR3 nucleotides read TGTGCCTCACGGGATACTAACACCGGGGAGCTGTTTTTT. Translation: CASRDTNTGELFF. The full variable domain, completed using reference TRBV30 and TRBJ2-2, is SQTIHQWPATLVQPVGSPLSLECTVEGTSNPNLYWYRQAAGRGLQLLFYSVGIGQISSEVPQNLSASRPQDRQFILSSKKLLLSDSGFYLCASRDTNTGELFFGEGSRLTVL.

The chain recombines TRBV5-8 with TRBJ1-2; weak D call: TRBD1 (6 bases). The V end was cut by 2 bases, the J end by 2 bases, with 16 bases between. This CDR3 has 16 residues. Germline loops: CDR1 SGHTS, CDR2 YDEGEE. The CDR3 reads CASSLRGPRGNYGYTF. In nucleotides, the CDR3 is TGTGCCAGCAGCTTACGGGGACCCAGGGGAAACTATGGCTACACCTTC.

V gene TRBV5-1 combines with J gene TRBJ1-6; D uncertain. CDR1 SGHRS and CDR2 YFSETQ come from the germline V gene. This CDR3 region has 15 residues. V dropped 4 bases and J dropped 7 bases, with 15 bases sitting between them. CDR3 loop: CASSVFGPTNSPLHF. The DNA of the CDR3 is TGCGCCAGCAGCGTCTTTGGGCCGACGAATTCACCCCTCCACTTT.

This clone was counted between two and nine times. V is TRBV19 and J is TRBJ1-2; tentative D call: TRBD1 (5 bases). The CDR3 runs to 14 residues. V was pared by 6 bases and J by 8 bases, with 19 bases between. Germline loops: CDR1 LNHDA, CDR2 SQIVND (reference sequence). CDR3 residues: CASSRPGRRGGYTF. CDR3 sequence (DNA): TGTGCCAGTAGCAGACCGGGACGGCGGGGAGGCTACACCTTC.

The V and J genes are TRBV21-1 and TRBJ2-1; the table's D call, TRBD1, has no DNA check behind it. TRBV21-1 is flagged as a pseudogene. The CDR3 sequence is 16 residues long. In nucleotides, the CDR3 is TGTGCCAGCAGCTCTCAGTCTGGGACAGGGGGCGCCGAGCAGTTCTTC. Encoded protein: CASSSQSGTGGAEQFF.

In its sample, this clone was seen a few times. V and J are TRBV18 and TRBJ1-1; D gene unclear. Trimming removed 3 bases from V and 5 bases from J, with 10 bases in between. CDR3 length equals 13 residues. From germline, CDR1 is KGHSH and CDR2 LQKENI. Written as DNA, the CDR3 is TGTGCCAGCTCACCCGAGTCCGGGACTGAAGCTTTCTTT. Translating it yields CASSPESGTEAFF. The full variable domain, completed using reference TRBV18 and TRBJ1-1, is NAGVMQNPRHLVRRRGQEARLRCSPMKGHSHVYWYRQLPEEGLKFMVYLQKENIIDESGMPKERFSAEFPKEGPSILRIQQVVRGDSAAYFCASSPESGTEAFFGQGTRLTVV.

The chain joins TRBV20-1 to TRBJ2-7, with D perhaps TRBD2 (5 bases). V lost 3 bases and J 5 bases, leaving 14 bases between the germline ends. Germline V gene data show CDR1 as DFQATT and CDR2 as SNEGSKA (reference sequence). CDR3 length: 13 amino acids. The CDR3 loop is CSASRIGENEQYF. The CDR3 DNA follows: TGCAGTGCTAGTCGAATCGGGGAAAACGAGCAGTACTTC.

V gene TRBV2 combines with J gene TRBJ1-1; D is ambiguous. Trimming took off 6 bases at V and 0 bases at J, with 11 bases between the two ends. The CDR3 has 14 amino acids. Per the germline V gene, CDR1 is SNHLY and CDR2 is FYNNEI. This chain's CDR3 is CASRARGMNTEAFF. CDR3 DNA: TGTGCCAGCAGAGCTAGAGGGATGAACACTGAAGCTTTCTTT.

The chain uses TRBV15 and TRBJ2-3; D call uncertain. Deletions cut 5 bases from V and 0 bases from J, with 15 bases between. Germline lookup yields CDR1 LNHNV and CDR2 YYDKDF (reference sequence). This CDR3 is 16 amino acids long. CDR3 nucleotides: TGTGCCACCAGCCTCGGAAGCGAAACTAGCACAGATACGCAGTATTTT. It is translated as CATSLGSETSTDTQYF. The full variable domain, with the rest looked up from reference TRBV15 and TRBJ2-3, is DAMVIQNPRYQVTQFGKPVTLSCSQTLNHNVMYWYQQKSSQAPKLLFHYYDKDFNNEADTPDNFQSRRPNTSFCFLDIRSPGLGDTAMYLCATSLGSETSTDTQYFGPGTRLTVL.

This rearrangement joins TRBV5-1 to TRBJ2-1; maybe TRBD2 (6 bases). Between the trimmed V and J ends, which lost 4 bases and 4 bases, there was a span of 12 bases. Germline values: CDR1 SGHRS, CDR2 YFSETQ. The CDR3 spans 14 residues. CDR3: CASSPGDFYNEQFF. The CDR3 nucleotides read TGCGCCAGCAGCCCGGGGGACTTTTACAATGAGCAGTTCTTC.

The chain recombines TRBV4-1 with TRBJ2-1, with 8 bases matching TRBD1. V gave up 4 bases and J gave up 5 bases; unmatched junction bases: 10. The germline V gene encodes CDR1 MGHRA and CDR2 YSYEKL. The CDR3 is 16 residues long. CDR3: CASSPSGGSRNNEQFF. Written as DNA, the CDR3 is TGCGCCAGCAGCCCCTCAGGGGGCAGTCGTAACAATGAGCAGTTCTTC.